The clone carrying this T cell receptor (beta chain) has a handful of counts. TCRdb keeps only in-frame clones here, not all; method: immunoSEQ multiplex PCR. The sample includes 7,500 to 9,000 clones, 65% to 90% seen only once; the top ten take 6.5% to 10%. CDR3 length: 15 residues. Germline CDR1 KGHSH, CDR2 LQKENI. The germline V and J ends were trimmed by 3 bases and 0 bases, with 9 bases remaining between them. This sample stems from a study of immune evolution from preneoplasia to lung adenocarcinoma. The sequenced sample consisted of FFPE invasive lung adenocarcinoma tissue. This TCR was sampled from a person between 45 and 65 years old with lung adenocarcinoma. The chain joins TRBV18 to TRBJ1-5; possibly TRBD1 for D (5 bases). The CDR3, as DNA: TGTGCCAGCTCACCCTCGACAGATAGCAATCAGCCCCAGCATTTT. Protein product: CASSPSTDSNQPQHF. Filled out from reference TRBV18 and TRBJ1-5, the complete variable domain reads NAGVMQNPRHLVRRRGQEARLRCSPMKGHSHVYWYRQLPEEGLKFMVYLQKENIIDESGMPKERFSAEFPKEGPSILRIQQVVRGDSAAYFCASSPSTDSNQPQHFGDGTRLSIL.